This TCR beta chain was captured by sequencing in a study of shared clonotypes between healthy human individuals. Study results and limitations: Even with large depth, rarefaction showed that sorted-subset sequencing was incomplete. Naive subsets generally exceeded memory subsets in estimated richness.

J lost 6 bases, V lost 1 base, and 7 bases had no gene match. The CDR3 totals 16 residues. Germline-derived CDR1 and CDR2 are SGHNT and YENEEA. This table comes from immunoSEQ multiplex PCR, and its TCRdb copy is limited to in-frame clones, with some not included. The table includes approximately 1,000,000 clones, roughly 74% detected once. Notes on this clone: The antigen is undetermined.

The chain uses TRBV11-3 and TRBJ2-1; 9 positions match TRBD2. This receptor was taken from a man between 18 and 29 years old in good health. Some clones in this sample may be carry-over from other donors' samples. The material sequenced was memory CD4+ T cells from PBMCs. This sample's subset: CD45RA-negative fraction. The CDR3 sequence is CASSLGGGRASNEQFF. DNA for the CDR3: TGTGCCAGCAGCTTAGGAGGCGGGAGGGCCTCCAATGAGCAGTTCTTC.